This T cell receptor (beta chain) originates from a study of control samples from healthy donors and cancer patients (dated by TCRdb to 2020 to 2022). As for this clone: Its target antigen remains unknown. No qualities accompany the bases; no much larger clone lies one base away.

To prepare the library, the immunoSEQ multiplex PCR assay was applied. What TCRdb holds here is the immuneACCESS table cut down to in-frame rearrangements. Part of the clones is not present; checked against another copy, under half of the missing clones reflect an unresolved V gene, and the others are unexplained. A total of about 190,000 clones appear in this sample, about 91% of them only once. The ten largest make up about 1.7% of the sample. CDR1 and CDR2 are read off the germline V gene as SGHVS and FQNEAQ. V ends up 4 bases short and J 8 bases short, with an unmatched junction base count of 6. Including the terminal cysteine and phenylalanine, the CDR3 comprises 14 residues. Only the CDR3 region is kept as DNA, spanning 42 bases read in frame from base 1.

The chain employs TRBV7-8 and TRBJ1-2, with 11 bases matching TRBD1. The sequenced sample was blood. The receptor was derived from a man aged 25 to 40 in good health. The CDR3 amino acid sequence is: CASSSLDRGQGYTF. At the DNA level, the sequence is TGTGCCAGCAGCTCTTTGGACAGGGGGCAGGGCTACACCTTC. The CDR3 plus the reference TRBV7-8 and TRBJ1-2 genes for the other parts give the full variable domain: GAGVSQSPRYKVAKRGQDVALRCDPISGHVSLFWYQQALGQGPEFLTYFQNEAQLDKSGLPSDRFFAERPEGSVSTLKIQRTQQEDSAVYLCASSSLDRGQGYTFGSGTRLTVV.